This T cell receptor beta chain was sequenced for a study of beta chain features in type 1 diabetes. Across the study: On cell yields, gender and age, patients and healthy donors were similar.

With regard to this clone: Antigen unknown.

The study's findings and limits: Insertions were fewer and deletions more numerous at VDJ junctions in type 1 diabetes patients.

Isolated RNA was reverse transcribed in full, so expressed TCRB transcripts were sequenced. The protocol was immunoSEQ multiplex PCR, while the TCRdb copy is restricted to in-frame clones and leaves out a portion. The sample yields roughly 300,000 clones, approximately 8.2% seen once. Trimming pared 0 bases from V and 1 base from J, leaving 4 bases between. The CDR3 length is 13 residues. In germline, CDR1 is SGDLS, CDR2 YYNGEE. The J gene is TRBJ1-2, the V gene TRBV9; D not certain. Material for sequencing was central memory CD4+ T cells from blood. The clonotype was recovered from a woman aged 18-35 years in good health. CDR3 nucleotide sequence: TGTGCCAGCAGCGTAGGGGATAACTATGGCTACACCTTC. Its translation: CASSVGDNYGYTF.